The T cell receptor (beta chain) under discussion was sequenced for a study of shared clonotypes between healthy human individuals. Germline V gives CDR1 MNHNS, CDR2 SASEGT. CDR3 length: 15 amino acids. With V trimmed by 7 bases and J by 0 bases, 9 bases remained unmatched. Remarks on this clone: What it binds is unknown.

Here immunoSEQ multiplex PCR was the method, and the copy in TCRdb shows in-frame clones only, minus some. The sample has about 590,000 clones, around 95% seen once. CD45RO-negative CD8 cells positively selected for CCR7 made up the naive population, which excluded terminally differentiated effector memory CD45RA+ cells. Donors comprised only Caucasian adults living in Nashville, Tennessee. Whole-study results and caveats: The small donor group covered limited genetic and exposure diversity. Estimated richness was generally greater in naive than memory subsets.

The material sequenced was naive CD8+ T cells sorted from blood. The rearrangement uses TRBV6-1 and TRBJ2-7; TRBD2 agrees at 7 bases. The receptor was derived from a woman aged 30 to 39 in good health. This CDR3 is CASTRGLAASYEQYF. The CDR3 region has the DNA TGTGCCAGCACTCGTGGGCTAGCGGCCTCCTACGAGCAGTACTTC.